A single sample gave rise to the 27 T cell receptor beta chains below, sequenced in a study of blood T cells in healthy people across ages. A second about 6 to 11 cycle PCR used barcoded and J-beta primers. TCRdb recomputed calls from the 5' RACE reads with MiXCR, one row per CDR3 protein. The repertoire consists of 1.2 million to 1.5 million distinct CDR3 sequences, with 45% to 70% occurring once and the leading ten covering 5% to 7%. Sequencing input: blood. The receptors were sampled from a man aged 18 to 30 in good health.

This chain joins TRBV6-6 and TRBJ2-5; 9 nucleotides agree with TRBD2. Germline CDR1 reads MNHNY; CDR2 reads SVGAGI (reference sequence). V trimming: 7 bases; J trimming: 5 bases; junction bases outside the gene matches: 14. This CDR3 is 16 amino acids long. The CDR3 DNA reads TGTGCCAGCACCCCTGTTGGGGCAGGACTAGCGGAGACCCAGTACTTC. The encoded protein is CASTPVGAGLAETQYF.

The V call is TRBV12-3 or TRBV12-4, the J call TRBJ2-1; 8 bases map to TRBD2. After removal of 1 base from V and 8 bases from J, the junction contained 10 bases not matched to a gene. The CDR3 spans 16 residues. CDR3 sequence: CASSLVPGGPMDEQFF. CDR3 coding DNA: TGTGCCAGCAGTTTAGTCCCGGGAGGGCCGATGGATGAGCAGTTCTTC.

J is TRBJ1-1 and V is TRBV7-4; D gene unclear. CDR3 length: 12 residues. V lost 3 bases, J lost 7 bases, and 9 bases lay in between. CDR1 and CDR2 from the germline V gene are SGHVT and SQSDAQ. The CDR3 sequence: CASSLSAYEAFF. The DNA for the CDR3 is TGTGCCAGCAGCTTGTCAGCTTATGAAGCTTTCTTT. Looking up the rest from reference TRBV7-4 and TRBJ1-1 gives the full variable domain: GAGVSQSPRYKVAKRGRDVALRCDSISGHVTLYWYRQTLGQGSEVLTYSQSDAQRDKSGRPSGRFSAERPERSVSTLKIQRTEQGDSAVYLCASSLSAYEAFFGQGTRLTVV.

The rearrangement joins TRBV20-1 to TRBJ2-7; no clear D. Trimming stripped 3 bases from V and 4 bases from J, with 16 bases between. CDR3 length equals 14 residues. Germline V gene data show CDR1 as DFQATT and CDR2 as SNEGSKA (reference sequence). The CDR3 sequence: CSASVSVGLYEQYF. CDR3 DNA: TGCAGTGCTAGCGTATCTGTCGGCTTATACGAGCAGTACTTC.

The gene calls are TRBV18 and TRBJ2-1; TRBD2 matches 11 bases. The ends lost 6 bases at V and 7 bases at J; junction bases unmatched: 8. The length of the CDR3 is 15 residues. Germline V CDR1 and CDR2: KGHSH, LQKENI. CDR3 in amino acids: CASSQRGTSGNEQFF. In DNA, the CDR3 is TGTGCCAGCTCCCAAAGGGGGACTAGCGGTAATGAGCAGTTCTTC.

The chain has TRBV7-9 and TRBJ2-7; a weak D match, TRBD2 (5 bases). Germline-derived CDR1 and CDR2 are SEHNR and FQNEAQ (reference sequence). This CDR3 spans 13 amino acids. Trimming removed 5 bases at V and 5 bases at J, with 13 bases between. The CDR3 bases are TGTGCCAGCAGCCACGTTCCCGGGGACGAGCAGTACTTC. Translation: CASSHVPGDEQYF.

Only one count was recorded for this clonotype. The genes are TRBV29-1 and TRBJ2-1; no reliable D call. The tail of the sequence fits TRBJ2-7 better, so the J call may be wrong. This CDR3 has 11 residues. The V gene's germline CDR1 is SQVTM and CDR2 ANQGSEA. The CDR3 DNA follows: TGCAGCGTTAGTGCTTTCGACGAGCAGTACTTC. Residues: CSVSAFDEQYF.

CDR3 sequence: CASQRDTSYEQYF. The CDR3 DNA sequence: TGCGCCAGTCAACGGGACACCTCCTACGAGCAGTACTTC. The rearrangement joins TRBV5-1 to TRBJ2-7; D possibly corresponds to TRBD1 (6 bases). Germline V gene sequence: CDR1 SGHRS, CDR2 YFSETQ. Trimming left V 8 bases short and J 0 bases short, with 12 bases between. This CDR3 spans 13 amino acids.

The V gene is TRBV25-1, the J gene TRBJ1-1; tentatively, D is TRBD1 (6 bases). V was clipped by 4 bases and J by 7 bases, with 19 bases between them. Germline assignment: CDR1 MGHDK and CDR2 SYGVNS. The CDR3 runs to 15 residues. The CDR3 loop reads CASSAPTGAGVEAFF. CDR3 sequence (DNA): TGTGCCAGCAGTGCCCCCACGGGGGCAGGAGTTGAAGCTTTCTTT.

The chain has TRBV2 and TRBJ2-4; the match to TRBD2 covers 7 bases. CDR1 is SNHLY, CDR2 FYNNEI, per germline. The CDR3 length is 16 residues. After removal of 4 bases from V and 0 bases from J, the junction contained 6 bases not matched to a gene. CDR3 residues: CASSVTAGIAKNIQYF. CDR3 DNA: TGTGCCAGCAGTGTGACAGCGGGAATAGCCAAAAACATTCAGTACTTC.

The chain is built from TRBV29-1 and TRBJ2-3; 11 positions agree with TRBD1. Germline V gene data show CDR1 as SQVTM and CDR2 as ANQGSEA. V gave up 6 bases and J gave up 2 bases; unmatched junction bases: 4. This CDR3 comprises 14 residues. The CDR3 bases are TGCAGCGTCGGGACAGGGGGATACACAGATACGCAGTATTTT. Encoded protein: CSVGTGGYTDTQYF.

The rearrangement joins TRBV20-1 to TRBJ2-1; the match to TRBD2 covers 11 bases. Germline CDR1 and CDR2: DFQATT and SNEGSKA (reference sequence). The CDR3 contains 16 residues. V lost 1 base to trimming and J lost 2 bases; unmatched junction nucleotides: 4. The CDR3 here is CSARGLAGGTYNEQFF. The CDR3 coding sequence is TGCAGTGCTAGAGGCCTAGCGGGGGGTACCTACAATGAGCAGTTCTTC.

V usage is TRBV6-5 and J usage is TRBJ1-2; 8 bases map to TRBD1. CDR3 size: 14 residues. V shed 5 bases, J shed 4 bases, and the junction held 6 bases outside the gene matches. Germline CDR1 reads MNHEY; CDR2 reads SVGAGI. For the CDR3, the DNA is TGTGCCAGCAGTCAACAGGGGGTTGGCTATGGCTACACCTTC. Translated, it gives CASSQQGVGYGYTF.

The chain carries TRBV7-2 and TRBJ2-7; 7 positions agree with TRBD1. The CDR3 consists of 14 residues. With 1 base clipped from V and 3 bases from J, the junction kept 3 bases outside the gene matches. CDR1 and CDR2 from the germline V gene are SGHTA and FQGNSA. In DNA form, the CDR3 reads TGTGCCAGCAGCTTAGGGGACAGCCACTACGAGCAGTACTTC. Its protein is CASSLGDSHYEQYF. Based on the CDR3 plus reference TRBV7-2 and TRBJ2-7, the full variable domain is GAGVSQSPSNKVTEKGKDVELRCDPISGHTALYWYRQSLGQGLEFLIYFQGNSAPDKSGLPSDRFSAERTGGSVSTLTIQRTQQEDSAVYLCASSLGDSHYEQYFGPGTRLTVT.

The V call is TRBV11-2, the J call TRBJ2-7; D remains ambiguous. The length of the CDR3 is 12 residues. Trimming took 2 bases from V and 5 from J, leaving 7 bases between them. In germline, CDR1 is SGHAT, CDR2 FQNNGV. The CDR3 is CASSLIRNEQYF. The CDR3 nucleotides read TGTGCCAGCAGCTTAATTCGGAACGAGCAGTACTTC.

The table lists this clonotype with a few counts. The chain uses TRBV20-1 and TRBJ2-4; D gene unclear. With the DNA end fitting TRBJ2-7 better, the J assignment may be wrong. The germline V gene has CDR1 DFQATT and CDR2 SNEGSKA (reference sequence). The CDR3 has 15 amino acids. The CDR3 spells CSARDSRNRVYEQYF. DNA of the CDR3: TGCAGTGCTAGAGATTCGAGGAACCGGGTTTACGAGCAGTACTTC.

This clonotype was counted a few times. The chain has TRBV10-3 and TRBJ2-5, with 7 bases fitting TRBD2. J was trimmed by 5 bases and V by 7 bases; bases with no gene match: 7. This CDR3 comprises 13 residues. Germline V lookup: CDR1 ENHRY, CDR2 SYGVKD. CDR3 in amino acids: CAITGGSGETQYF. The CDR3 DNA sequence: TGTGCCATCACGGGCGGGAGCGGGGAGACCCAGTACTTC.

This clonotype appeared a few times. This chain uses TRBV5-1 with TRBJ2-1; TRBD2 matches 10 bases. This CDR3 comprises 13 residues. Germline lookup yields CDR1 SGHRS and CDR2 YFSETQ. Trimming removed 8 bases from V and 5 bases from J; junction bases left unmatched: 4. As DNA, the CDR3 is TGCGCCAGTGCAACTAGCGGGGACAATGAGCAGTTCTTC. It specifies CASATSGDNEQFF.

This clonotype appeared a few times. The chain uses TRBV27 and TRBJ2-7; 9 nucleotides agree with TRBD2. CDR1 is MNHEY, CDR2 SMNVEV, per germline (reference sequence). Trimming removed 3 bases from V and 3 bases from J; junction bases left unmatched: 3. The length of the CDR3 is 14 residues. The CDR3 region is CASSFSGGYYEQYF. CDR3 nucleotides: TGTGCCAGCAGTTTTAGCGGGGGATACTACGAGCAGTACTTC.

The chain's CDR3 is CASKSHGAGQGKLFF. As DNA, the CDR3 is TGTGCCAGCAAAAGCCATGGGGCAGGACAAGGAAAACTGTTTTTT. The gene calls are TRBV2 and TRBJ1-4, with a possible D match to TRBD1 (5 bases). Germline CDR1 and CDR2: SNHLY and FYNNEI. There are 15 residues in the CDR3. V was shortened by 7 bases and J by 10 bases, with 22 bases between the two germline ends.

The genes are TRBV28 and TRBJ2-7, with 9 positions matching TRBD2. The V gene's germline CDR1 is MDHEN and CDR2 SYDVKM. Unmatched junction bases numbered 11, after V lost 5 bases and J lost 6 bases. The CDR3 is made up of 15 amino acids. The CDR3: CASSKPGLASGEQYF. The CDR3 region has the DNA TGTGCCAGCAGTAAGCCGGGACTAGCATCTGGCGAGCAGTACTTC.

The CDR3 DNA follows: TGTGCCAGCAGTTTACGACAGGGGAGCACCTACGAGCAGTACTTC. Amino acids: CASSLRQGSTYEQYF. The chain recombines TRBV27 with TRBJ2-7; 8 nucleotides agree with TRBD1. The CDR3 length is 15 residues. Germline V gives CDR1 MNHEY, CDR2 SMNVEV (reference sequence). V trimming: 2 bases; J trimming: 2 bases; junction bases outside the gene matches: 5.

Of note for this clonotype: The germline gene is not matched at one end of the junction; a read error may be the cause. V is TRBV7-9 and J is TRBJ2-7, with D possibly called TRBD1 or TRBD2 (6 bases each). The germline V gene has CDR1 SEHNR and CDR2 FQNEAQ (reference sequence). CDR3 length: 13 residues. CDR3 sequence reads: CASEGGRSYAQYF. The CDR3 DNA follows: TGTGCCAGTGAGGGGGGACGGTCCTACGCGCAGTACTTC.

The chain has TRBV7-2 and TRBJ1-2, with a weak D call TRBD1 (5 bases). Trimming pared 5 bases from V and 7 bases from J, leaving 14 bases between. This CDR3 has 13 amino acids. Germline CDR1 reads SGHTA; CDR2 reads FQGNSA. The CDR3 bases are TGTGCCAGCAGCCCCGGGCGGGGGGTTGGCTACACCTTC. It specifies CASSPGRGVGYTF. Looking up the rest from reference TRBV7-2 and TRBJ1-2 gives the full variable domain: GAGVSQSPSNKVTEKGKDVELRCDPISGHTALYWYRQSLGQGLEFLIYFQGNSAPDKSGLPSDRFSAERTGGSVSTLTIQRTQQEDSAVYLCASSPGRGVGYTFGSGTRLTVV.

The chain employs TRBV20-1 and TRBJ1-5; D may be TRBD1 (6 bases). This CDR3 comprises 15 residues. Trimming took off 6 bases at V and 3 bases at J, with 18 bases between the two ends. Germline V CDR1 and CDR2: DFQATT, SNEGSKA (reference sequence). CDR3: CSATDRFNSNQPQHF. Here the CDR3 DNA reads TGCAGTGCAACTGACAGGTTTAATTCCAATCAGCCCCAGCATTTT.

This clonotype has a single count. The CDR3 loop reads CASSFGTGGNVGELFF. CDR3 DNA: TGTGCCAGCAGCTTTGGGACAGGGGGTAATGTCGGGGAGCTGTTTTTT. The V and J genes are TRBV7-9 and TRBJ2-2; 11 bases are shared with TRBD1. The V gene's germline CDR1 is SEHNR and CDR2 FQNEAQ (reference sequence). V trimming: 3 bases; J trimming: 7 bases; junction bases outside the gene matches: 7. The CDR3 has 16 residues.

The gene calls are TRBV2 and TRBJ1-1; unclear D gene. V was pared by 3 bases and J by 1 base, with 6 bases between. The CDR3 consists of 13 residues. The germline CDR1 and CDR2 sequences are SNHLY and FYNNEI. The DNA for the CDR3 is TGTGCCAGCAGTGAGGCAGCGAACACTGAAGCTTTCTTT. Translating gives CASSEAANTEAFF.